This T cell receptor (beta chain) was sequenced during a study of PD-L1 blockade in urothelial cancer. At the level of the study: Timepoints chosen for blood analysis were 3 weeks (second dose) and 6 weeks after treatment start. A median around 140,000 T cells were found in blood samples.

Using immunoSEQ multiplex PCR, the repertoire was profiled, and TCRdb retains in-frame clones only, with some absent. This sample has fewer than 40,000 clones, with 90% found just once. The V gene end was trimmed by 2 bases and the J gene end by 2 bases; junction bases not matched to a gene: 11. This CDR3 region has 17 residues. CDR1 is SGHTA, CDR2 FQGNSA, per germline. The specimen comprised PBMCs, sampled around atezolizumab (anti-PD-L1) treatment. This TCR came from a man aged 65 to 79 with urothelial cancer. This rearrangement joins TRBV7-2 to TRBJ2-7; 8 bases fit TRBD1. In DNA, the CDR3 is TGTGCCAGCAGCTTACGGACAGGGAACCCCACCGCCTACGAGCAGTACTTC. Translated, it gives CASSLRTGNPTAYEQYF.